What follows are 18 T cell receptor beta chains derived from one specimen sequenced in a study of cytomegalovirus exposure and HLA in healthy donors. The PCR used 60 Vbeta and 13 Jbeta primers. Clones were read by immunoSEQ multiplex PCR, and TCRdb kept only the in-frame ones, dropping some. The data show around 200,000 clones, more than 65% seen once. Specimen: PBMCs. All receptors come from a girl aged 2 to 10 in good health and CMV-seropositive.

The chain links TRBV5-4 to TRBJ2-5; 8 bases are shared with TRBD1. The CDR3 runs to 15 residues. Germline-derived CDR1 and CDR2 are SGHNT and YYREEE (reference sequence). V lost 3 bases and J lost 3; bases outside the gene matches: 7. CDR3 protein: CASSSPDRVKETQYF. The DNA of the CDR3 is TGTGCCAGCAGCTCCCCGGACAGGGTTAAAGAGACCCAGTACTTC.

The J gene is TRBJ1-2, the V gene TRBV6-1, with D perhaps matching TRBD1 (5 bases). With 3 bases removed from V and 5 bases from J, the gap between germline ends came to 10 bases. The CDR3 covers 13 residues. Germline CDR1 MNHNS, CDR2 SASEGT. The CDR3 DNA reads as TGTGCCAGCAGTGAGAGACAGATTTATGGCTACACCTTC. Translating it yields CASSERQIYGYTF.

CDR3 bases: TGTGCCAGCAGTTACTTGACAGTTAGTAAGAACACTGAAGCTTTCTTT. Its protein is CASSYLTVSKNTEAFF. V usage is TRBV6-5 and J usage is TRBJ1-1, with a possible D match to TRBD1 (5 bases). The length of the CDR3 is 16 residues. V was cut by 1 base and J by 1 base, with 13 bases left in between. Germline V gives CDR1 MNHEY, CDR2 SVGAGI.

V and J are TRBV4-1 and TRBJ1-1, with a weak D call TRBD1 (5 bases). The CDR3 runs to 16 residues. V dropped 0 bases and J dropped 2 bases, with 13 bases sitting between them. The germline V gene encodes CDR1 MGHRA and CDR2 YSYEKL. The CDR3 protein is CASSQESAGINTEAFF. For the CDR3, the DNA is TGCGCCAGCAGCCAAGAATCGGCAGGGATAAACACTGAAGCTTTCTTT.

The rearrangement uses TRBV4-2 and TRBJ1-3; D not certain. Germline V lookup: CDR1 LGHNA, CDR2 YNFKEQ. CDR3 length: 14 amino acids. Trimming took off 0 bases at V and 7 bases at J, with 10 bases between the two ends. Here the CDR3 reads CASSQDVSGNTIYF. The CDR3 region has the DNA TGTGCCAGCAGCCAAGATGTATCGGGTAACACCATATATTTT.

The V and J genes are TRBV12-1 and TRBJ2-5; the table names TRBD2, a call not compared with the DNA. TRBV12-1 is termed a pseudogene. The CDR3 totals 17 residues. The CDR3 nucleotides are TGTGCCAGCAGCTTTTGCTCTAGCGGGGGACCTGGGGAGACCCAGTACTTC. This codes for CASSFCSSGGPGETQYF.

The rearrangement joins TRBV2 to TRBJ1-6; 7 bases line up with TRBD1. Losses at the gene ends were 6 bases for V and 3 bases for J; bases not matched to a gene: 5. Germline V gene data show CDR1 as SNHLY and CDR2 as FYNNEI. This CDR3 contains 15 residues. The DNA of the CDR3 is TGTGCCAGCAGAGGGGACAGCTTCTATAATTCACCCCTCCACTTT. It yields the protein CASRGDSFYNSPLHF.

CDR3 nucleotide sequence: TGTGCCAGCAGCCACTTCGGGACAGGGAACTATGGCTACACCTTC. Its protein is CASSHFGTGNYGYTF. The rearrangement joins TRBV4-2 to TRBJ1-2, with 9 bases identical to TRBD1. CDR1 LGHNA and CDR2 YNFKEQ come from the germline V gene. The CDR3 consists of 15 residues. Trimming cost V 3 bases and J 2 bases; bases outside gene matches: 4.

This chain uses TRBV4-1 with TRBJ2-5; the D gene is possibly TRBD2 (5 bases). Germline V gene lookup returns CDR1 MGHRA and CDR2 YSYEKL. The CDR3 is 13 residues long. Deletions cut 5 bases from V and 3 bases from J, with 10 bases between. CDR3 sequence reads: CASSYGLKETQYF. The DNA for the CDR3 is TGCGCCAGCAGCTATGGACTTAAAGAGACCCAGTACTTC.

Only a few counts were recorded for this clone. The chain is built from TRBV5-1 and TRBJ1-4; D call uncertain. Germline V gene sequence: CDR1 SGHRS, CDR2 YFSETQ. This CDR3 is built from 15 residues. V was clipped by 4 bases and J by 5 bases, with 15 bases between them. CDR3 nucleotides: TGCGCCAGCAGCGAGGCGGGCAGCGAGAATGAAAAACTGTTTTTT. Amino acids: CASSEAGSENEKLFF.

The genes are TRBV11-3 and TRBJ2-5, with a weak D call TRBD2 (5 bases). Trimming removed 1 base from V and 9 bases from J, with 12 bases in between. Germline CDR1 and CDR2: SGHNT and YENEEA. The CDR3 sequence is 13 residues long. CDR3 sequence reads: CASSLVSSGAQYF. The DNA for the CDR3 is TGTGCCAGCAGCTTAGTTTCTTCCGGGGCCCAGTACTTC.

The V and J genes are TRBV7-8 and TRBJ2-1; 8 nucleotides align to TRBD1. Unmatched junction bases numbered 13, after V lost 3 bases and J lost 6 bases. Per the germline V gene, CDR1 is SGHVS and CDR2 is FQNEAQ. The CDR3 is 17 residues long. In nucleotides, the CDR3 is TGTGCCAGCAGCTTCCTCAAATCCAGGACAGGGAGCAATGAGCAGTTCTTC. It codes for CASSFLKSRTGSNEQFF.

The gene calls are TRBV9 and TRBJ1-5, with D perhaps matching TRBD1 (6 bases). Germline CDR1 and CDR2: SGDLS and YYNGEE. The V end lost 4 bases, the J end lost 1 base, and 12 bases lay between the germline ends. The CDR3 loop spans 15 amino acids. CDR3 coding DNA: TGTGCCAGCAGCTCCGGGGGGGGCAGCAATCAGCCCCAGCATTTT. It encodes CASSSGGGSNQPQHF.

This sequence joins TRBV28 and TRBJ2-7; D is possibly TRBD1 (7 bases). Germline CDR1 and CDR2: MDHEN and SYDVKM. With 6 bases removed from V and 4 bases from J, the gap between germline ends came to 16 bases. The CDR3 length is 14 residues. The CDR3 sequence is CASSRQGLRYEQYF. CDR3 nucleotide sequence: TGTGCCAGCAGCCGACAGGGACTGAGGTACGAGCAGTACTTC. Based on the CDR3 plus reference TRBV28 and TRBJ2-7, the full variable domain is DVKVTQSSRYLVKRTGEKVFLECVQDMDHENMFWYRQDPGLGLRLIYFSYDVKMKEKGDIPEGYSVSREKKERFSLILESASTNQTSMYLCASSRQGLRYEQYFGPGTRLTVT.

This clone was seen only a few times. This chain links TRBV6-5 with TRBJ2-7, with 9 bases aligning to TRBD1. CDR3 size: 14 residues. V lost 5 bases and J lost 6; bases outside the gene matches: 8. Germline V gene sequence: CDR1 MNHEY, CDR2 SVGAGI. DNA of the CDR3: TGTGCCAGCAGTGAGGGGACAGGGCCTAGCGAGCAGTACTTC. This encodes CASSEGTGPSEQYF.

About this clone itself: Additional DNA sequences in this sample encode the identical CDR3. V and J are TRBV4-1 and TRBJ1-2; D is unclear. The V end lost 6 bases, the J end lost 7 bases, and 21 bases lay between the germline ends. This CDR3 has 15 amino acids. Germline V gives CDR1 MGHRA, CDR2 YSYEKL. The CDR3 region is CASSHKGRGRFGYTF. DNA for the CDR3: TGCGCCAGCAGTCATAAGGGCCGGGGAAGGTTTGGCTACACCTTC.

This rearrangement joins TRBV28 to TRBJ1-1; D might be TRBD1 (5 bases). The CDR3 contains 17 residues. CDR1 MDHEN and CDR2 SYDVKM come from the germline V gene. Between the trimmed V and J ends, which lost 4 bases and 4 bases, there was a span of 22 bases. In DNA form, the CDR3 reads TGTGCCAGCAGTTCCAACCCGTGGGGCATGCGAAGCACTGAAGCTTTCTTT. It yields the protein CASSSNPWGMRSTEAFF. Drawing the rest from reference TRBV28 and TRBJ1-1, the complete variable domain is DVKVTQSSRYLVKRTGEKVFLECVQDMDHENMFWYRQDPGLGLRLIYFSYDVKMKEKGDIPEGYSVSREKKERFSLILESASTNQTSMYLCASSSNPWGMRSTEAFFGQGTRLTVV.

V is TRBV4-1 and J is TRBJ2-6, with 12 nucleotides matching TRBD2. CDR1 and CDR2 (germline): MGHRA, YSYEKL. The length of the CDR3 is 22 residues. V dropped 1 base and J dropped 0; count of bases not matched to a gene: 13. CDR3 protein: CASSQAPPPGLAGFSGANVLTF. The CDR3 bases are TGCGCCAGCAGCCAAGCGCCCCCACCGGGACTAGCGGGTTTCTCTGGGGCCAACGTCCTGACTTTC.